Listed below are T cell receptor beta chains from one sample, sequenced in a study of Ad26.COV2.S vaccination and SARS-CoV-2 variants. TCRdb's copy holds only in-frame clones and misses some; the assay was immunoSEQ multiplex PCR. This sample yields around 350,000 clones, of which 80% to 90% are seen a single time; around 3% belongs to the top ten. The sample here was peripheral blood, taken in a trial of Ad26.COV2.S vaccine versus placebo. Receptors originate from a person aged 18-60 years who received the Ad26.COV2.S COVID-19 vaccine or a placebo. Each CDR3 is given with its conserved first and last residue. The order of the fields is CDR3 DNA, CDR3 protein, clone size, J gene, D gene, V gene. A D gene is named only where the DNA matches it firmly. Some rows have no size entry. The others give once, few or many, or a class for an expanded clone.

TGTGCCACCAGTGAACAGGGAGGGGAGACCCAGTACTTC CATSEQGGETQYF - TRBJ2-5 - TRBV24-1
TGTGCCACCAGCAGAGGACGGATGAGCTCCGGGGCCAACGTCCTGACTTTC CATSRGRMSSGANVLTF - TRBJ2-6 - TRBV15
TGTGCCAGCAGCTTAAACCGACTAGCGGGATTGAGCACAGATACGCAGTATTTT CASSLNRLAGLSTDTQYF - TRBJ2-3 TRBD2 TRBV11-2
TGTGCCAGCAGCGCTCCCGGGACTCCGATGGATGAGCAGTTCTTC CASSAPGTPMDEQFF - TRBJ2-1 - TRBV7-9
TGTGCCAGCAGTGTATCTTGGTCGGGCTACGAGCAGTACTTC CASSVSWSGYEQYF once TRBJ2-7 - TRBV28
TGTGCCAGCAGTTTAGGACAGCATGGGCCCCAGCATTTT CASSLGQHGPQHF - TRBJ1-5 - TRBV27
TGTGCCAGCAGCTTAAAGCGGGCGACCGGGGAGCTGTTTTTT CASSLKRATGELFF - TRBJ2-2 - TRBV7-9
TGTGCCAGCAGCACACTTCCGGGGTGGACAGATACGCAGTATTTT CASSTLPGWTDTQYF - TRBJ2-3 - TRBV5-5
TGCGCCAGCAGCATTGTGGGCGGTACAGATACGCAGTATTTT CASSIVGGTDTQYF - TRBJ2-3 - TRBV4-1
TGTGCCACCAGTGCAGCGAGGGTAACCTACAATGAGCAGTTCTTC CATSAARVTYNEQFF - TRBJ2-1 - TRBV24-1
TGTGCCAGCAGCTTAGACTCAACAGCGTCCAACTATGGCTACACCTTC CASSLDSTASNYGYTF - TRBJ1-2 - TRBV11-2
TGTGCCACCAGCCCGGGACTAGAGTATGAGCAGTACTTC CATSPGLEYEQYF - TRBJ2-7 TRBD2 TRBV15
TGTGCCAGCAGCTTAGATCGGGACCGGTTTCGAGATGGGCAGTATTTT CASSLDRDRFRDGQYF - TRBJ2-3 - TRBV13
TGCAGCGTTGACTCCGGGACGCTGAACACTGAAGCTTTCTTT CSVDSGTLNTEAFF - TRBJ1-1 - TRBV29-1
TGTGCCAGCAGCTTAGCTGGTTTAAAGGGGGCTAGAGAGACCCAGTACTTC CASSLAGLKGARETQYF - TRBJ2-5 TRBD1 TRBV11-2
TGTGCCAGCAGCTTATCCTCGACACCAACTAATTCACCCCTCCACTTT CASSLSSTPTNSPLHF - TRBJ1-6 - TRBV5-4
TGTGCCAGCAGCGAATCCCCGAACTTGACAGGGGGTTATAATTCACCCCTCCACTTT CASSESPNLTGGYNSPLHF - TRBJ1-6 TRBD1 TRBV9
TGTGCCAGCAGCGTAGTCCCCGGAGAATACAATGAGCAGTTCTTC CASSVVPGEYNEQFF once TRBJ2-1 - TRBV9
TGCGCCAGCAGTGCCCTGCGGACAGGGTACATTCAGTACTTC CASSALRTGYIQYF - TRBJ2-4 TRBD1 TRBV10-2
TGTGCCAGCAGTGAACTAGCGGGGGGGGCAGATACGCAGTATTTT CASSELAGGADTQYF - TRBJ2-3 TRBD2 TRBV6-1
TGTGCCTGGAGTTTTTACACGGGGGTGCTAGCCTATGGCTACACCTTC CAWSFYTGVLAYGYTF few TRBJ1-2 - TRBV30
TGCGCCAGCAGCTTGCAAAGTGGTGTATATGTTGAAGCTTTCTTT CASSLQSGVYVEAFF - TRBJ1-1 - TRBV5-1
TGTGCCAGCAGCCAGGGCTATGGCTACACCTTC CASSQGYGYTF - TRBJ1-2 - TRBV7-8
TGTGCCAGCAGCTTAGATCCCCCCAGAAGCTACACCTTC CASSLDPPRSYTF once TRBJ1-2 - TRBV11-2
TGTGCCAGTAGTGAAACAGTGAACACTGAAGCTTTCTTT CASSETVNTEAFF - TRBJ1-1 - TRBV19
TGTGCCAGCTCACCATTGGGGGGCTTGCAAGAGACCCAGTACTTC CASSPLGGLQETQYF once TRBJ2-5 - TRBV18
TGTGCCAGCAGCCCGGGACAGGGAAGCTATGGCTACACCTTC CASSPGQGSYGYTF - TRBJ1-2 TRBD1 TRBV27
TGTGCCAGCAGTTACTCGCCGGGACAGTCAAGGGATGAGCAGTTCTTC CASSYSPGQSRDEQFF - TRBJ2-1 TRBD1 TRBV6-5
TGTGCCTGGAGTGTTGGAGGGGTAGGTAATCAGCCCCAGCATTTT CAWSVGGVGNQPQHF - TRBJ1-5 - TRBV30
TGTGCCACCAGCAGAGGGGAAGGGGAAGGCTACACCTTC CATSRGEGEGYTF - TRBJ1-2 - TRBV15
TGTGCCAGCAGCACTAGCGGGAGCCATAATGAGCAGTTCTTC CASSTSGSHNEQFF - TRBJ2-1 TRBD2 TRBV3-1/TRBV3-2
TGCGCCAGCAGTGATCCTAGCGGTGCAAACACCGGGGAGCTGTTTTTT CASSDPSGANTGELFF - TRBJ2-2 TRBD2 TRBV10-1
TGCAGCGGCGGGACAGCTAACTATGGCTACACCTTC CSGGTANYGYTF - TRBJ1-2 TRBD1 TRBV29-1
TGTGCCAGCTCACCGTCCACAGGGGGCGTATTCGGCTATGGCTACACCTTC CASSPSTGGVFGYGYTF - TRBJ1-2 TRBD1 TRBV18
TGTGCCAGCCAACCTGTCCGGGACACTGAAGCTTTCTTT CASQPVRDTEAFF few TRBJ1-1 - TRBV12-3/TRBV12-4
TGTGCCAGCAGTACTCAGCTAAACTATGGCTACACCTTC CASSTQLNYGYTF - TRBJ1-2 - TRBV27
TGTGCCACCAGTGATTGGCCAGCGGGGAAAACCGGGGAGCTGTTTTTT CATSDWPAGKTGELFF - TRBJ2-2 TRBD2 TRBV24-1
TGTGCCAGTGGTTGGGCGGAAAACTATGGCTACACCTTC CASGWAENYGYTF - TRBJ1-2 - TRBV19
TGCGCCAGCAGCTTTACCGGTCCCGGGGAGCTGTTTTTT CASSFTGPGELFF - TRBJ2-2 - TRBV5-1
TGCGCCAGCAGCCAAGAATCTCAGGGTGATTCACCCCTCCACTTT CASSQESQGDSPLHF - TRBJ1-6 - TRBV4-1
TGTGCCACCAGCGAGCGACAGGGCAATGAGCAGTTCTTC CATSERQGNEQFF - TRBJ2-1 TRBD1 TRBV24-1
TGTGCCAGCAGTGCCCAAGGGAACACTGAAGCTTTCTTT CASSAQGNTEAFF - TRBJ1-1 - TRBV2
TGTGCCAGCTCATTGGGGGGGATGGACACTGAAGCTTTCTTT CASSLGGMDTEAFF few TRBJ1-1 - TRBV18
TGCAGCGTAGGACACAGGGGAGAGACCCAGTACTTC CSVGHRGETQYF - TRBJ2-5 TRBD1 TRBV29-1
TGTGCCAGCTCACCGCCGACACGAACGGACGAGCAGTACTTC CASSPPTRTDEQYF - TRBJ2-7 - TRBV18
TGCGCCAGCAGCTCCCGCCCTAGCGGGGGGGGACTCAATGAGCAGTTCTTC CASSSRPSGGGLNEQFF - TRBJ2-1 TRBD2 TRBV5-1